This TCR beta chain was sequenced during a study of PD-1 blockade in classical Hodgkin lymphoma. Points on this clone: What it binds is unknown.

This CDR3 contains 16 residues. Germline loops: CDR1 LNHDA, CDR2 SQIVND (reference sequence). With 7 bases clipped from V and 4 bases from J, the junction kept 13 bases outside the gene matches. Libraries were prepared by immunoSEQ multiplex PCR; TCRdb keeps only in-frame clonotypes and omits some of them. The table includes about 24,000 clones, 91% detected once. Time point specified: newly diagnosed, previously untreated cHL patient sample. Starting with thawed PBMCs, CD4+ T cells were purified by magnetic negative selection. Investigators turned to newly diagnosed, untreated classical Hodgkin lymphoma PBMCs for comparison. Regarding the study as a whole: Newly diagnosed patients reportedly trailed healthy donors in baseline TCR diversity. Possible causes of repertoire differences, disease activity or prior therapy, remain undefined.

This sequence was found in a human donor with classical Hodgkin lymphoma. Sequenced: CD4+ T cells from blood. J is TRBJ1-1 and V is TRBV19; the match to TRBD1 covers 9 bases. The CDR3 protein is CASTSETGGAGTEAFF. CDR3 DNA sequence: TGTGCCAGTACCTCCGAGACAGGGGGAGCCGGCACTGAAGCTTTCTTT.